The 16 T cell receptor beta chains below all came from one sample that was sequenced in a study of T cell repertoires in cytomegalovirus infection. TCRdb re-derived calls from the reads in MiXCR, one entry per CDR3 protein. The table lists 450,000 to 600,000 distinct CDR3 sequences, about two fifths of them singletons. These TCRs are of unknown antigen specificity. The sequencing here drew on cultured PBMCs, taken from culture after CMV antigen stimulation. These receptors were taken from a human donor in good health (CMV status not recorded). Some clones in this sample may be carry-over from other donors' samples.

CDR3 sequence reads: CASSVTGRSYEQFF. DNA of the CDR3: TGTGCCAGCAGCGTGACAGGGCGGTCGTATGAGCAGTTCTTC. The chain joins TRBV9 to TRBJ2-1, with 7 bases matching TRBD1. The CDR3 contains 14 residues. The V gene end was trimmed by 2 bases and the J gene end by 8 bases; junction bases not matched to a gene: 7. The germline CDR1 and CDR2 sequences are SGDLS and YYNGEE.

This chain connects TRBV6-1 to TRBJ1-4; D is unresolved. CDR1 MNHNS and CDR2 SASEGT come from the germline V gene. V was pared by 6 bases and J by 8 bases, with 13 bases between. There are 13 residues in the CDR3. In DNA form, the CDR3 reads TGTGCCAGCAGCGCCGATGGAGGGGAAAAACTGTTTTTT. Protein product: CASSADGGEKLFF.

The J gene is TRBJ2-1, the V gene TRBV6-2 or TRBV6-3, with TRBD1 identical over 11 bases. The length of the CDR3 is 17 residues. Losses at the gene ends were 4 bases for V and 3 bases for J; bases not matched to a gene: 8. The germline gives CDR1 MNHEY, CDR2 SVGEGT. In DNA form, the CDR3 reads TGTGCCAGCAGTTCTCCGGGACAGGGGGGCGACTACAATGAGCAGTTCTTC. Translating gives CASSSPGQGGDYNEQFF.

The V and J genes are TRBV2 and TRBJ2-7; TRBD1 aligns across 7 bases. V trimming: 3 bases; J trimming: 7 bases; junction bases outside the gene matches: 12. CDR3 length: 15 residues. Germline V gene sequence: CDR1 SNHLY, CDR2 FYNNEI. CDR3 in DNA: TGTGCCAGCAGTGATGTCGGCAGGGGGTCTTGGGAGCAGTACTTC. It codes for CASSDVGRGSWEQYF.

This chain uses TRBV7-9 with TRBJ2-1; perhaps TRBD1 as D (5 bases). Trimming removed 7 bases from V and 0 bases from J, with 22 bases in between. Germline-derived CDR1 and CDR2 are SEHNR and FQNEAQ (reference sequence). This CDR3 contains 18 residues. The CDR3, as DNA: TGTGCCAGCACCAATCAAAACAGGCTCCAGGGCTCCTACAATGAGCAGTTCTTC. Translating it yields CASTNQNRLQGSYNEQFF.

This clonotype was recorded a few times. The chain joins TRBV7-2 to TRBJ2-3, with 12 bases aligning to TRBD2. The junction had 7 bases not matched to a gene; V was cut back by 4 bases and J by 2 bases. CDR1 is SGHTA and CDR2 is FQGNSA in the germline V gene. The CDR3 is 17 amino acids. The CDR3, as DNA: TGTGCCAGCAGCTCGTATCTAGCGGGGGGGCCCACAGATACGCAGTATTTT. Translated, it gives CASSSYLAGGPTDTQYF.

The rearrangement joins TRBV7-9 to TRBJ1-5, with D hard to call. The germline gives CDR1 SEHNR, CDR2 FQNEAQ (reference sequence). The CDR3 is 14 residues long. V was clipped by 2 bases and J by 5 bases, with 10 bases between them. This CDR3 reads CASSLSGEHQPQHF. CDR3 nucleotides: TGTGCCAGCAGCTTAAGCGGGGAACATCAGCCCCAGCATTTT.

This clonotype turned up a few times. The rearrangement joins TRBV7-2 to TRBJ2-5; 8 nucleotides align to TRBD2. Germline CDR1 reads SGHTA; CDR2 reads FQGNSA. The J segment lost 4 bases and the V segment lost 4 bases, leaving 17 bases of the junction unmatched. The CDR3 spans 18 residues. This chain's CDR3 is CASSSVLSMSGSGETQYF. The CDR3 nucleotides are TGTGCCAGCAGCTCTGTTTTATCTATGAGCGGGAGTGGAGAGACCCAGTACTTC.

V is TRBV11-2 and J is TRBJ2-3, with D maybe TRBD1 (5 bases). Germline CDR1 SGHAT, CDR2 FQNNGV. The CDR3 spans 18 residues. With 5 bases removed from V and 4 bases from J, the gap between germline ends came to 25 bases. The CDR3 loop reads CASSHRFLGRAPPDTQYF. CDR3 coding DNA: TGTGCCAGCAGCCATCGTTTCTTGGGCAGGGCCCCCCCAGATACGCAGTATTTT.

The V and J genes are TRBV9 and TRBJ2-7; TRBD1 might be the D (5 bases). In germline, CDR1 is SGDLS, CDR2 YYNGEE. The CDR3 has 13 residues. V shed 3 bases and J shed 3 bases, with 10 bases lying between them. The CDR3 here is CASSAGWGYEQYF. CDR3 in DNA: TGTGCCAGCAGCGCAGGGTGGGGCTACGAGCAGTACTTC.

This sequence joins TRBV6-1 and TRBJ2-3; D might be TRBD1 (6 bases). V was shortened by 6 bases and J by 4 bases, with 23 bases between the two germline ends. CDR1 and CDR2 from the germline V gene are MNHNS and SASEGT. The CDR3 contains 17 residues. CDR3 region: CASRLEKVDRTADTQYF. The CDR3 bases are TGTGCCAGCAGACTCGAAAAAGTGGACAGAACGGCAGATACGCAGTATTTT.

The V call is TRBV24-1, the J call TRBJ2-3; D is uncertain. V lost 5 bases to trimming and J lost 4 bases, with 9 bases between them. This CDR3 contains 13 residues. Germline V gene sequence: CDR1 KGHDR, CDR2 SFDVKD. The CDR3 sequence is CATSARFADTQYF. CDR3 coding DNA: TGTGCCACCAGTGCACGGTTTGCAGATACGCAGTATTTT.

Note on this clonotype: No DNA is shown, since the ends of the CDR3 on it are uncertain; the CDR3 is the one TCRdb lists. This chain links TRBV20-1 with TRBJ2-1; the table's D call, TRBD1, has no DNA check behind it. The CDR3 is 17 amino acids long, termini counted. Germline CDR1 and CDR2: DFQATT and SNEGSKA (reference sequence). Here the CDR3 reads CSARDFGAGSNYNEQFF.

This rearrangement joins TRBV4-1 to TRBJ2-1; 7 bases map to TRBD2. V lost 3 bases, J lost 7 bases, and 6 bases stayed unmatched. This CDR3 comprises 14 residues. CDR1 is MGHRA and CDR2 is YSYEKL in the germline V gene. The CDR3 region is CASSQTGGTNEQFF. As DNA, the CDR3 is TGCGCCAGCAGCCAGACGGGAGGTACAAATGAGCAGTTCTTC.

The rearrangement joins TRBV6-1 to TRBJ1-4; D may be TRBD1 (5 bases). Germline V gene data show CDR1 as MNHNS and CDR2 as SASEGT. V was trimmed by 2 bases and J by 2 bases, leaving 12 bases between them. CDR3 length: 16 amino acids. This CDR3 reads CASSEIVGGTNEKLFF. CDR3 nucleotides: TGTGCCAGCAGTGAAATCGTCGGGGGGACTAATGAAAAACTGTTTTTT.

The CDR3 DNA is TGTGCTAGTGGTCCCCAGGGGTCTAGCACAGATACGCAGTATTTT. This sequence encodes CASGPQGSSTDTQYF. This chain connects TRBV12-5 to TRBJ2-3; D might be TRBD1 (6 bases). The germline V gene has CDR1 LGHNT and CDR2 FRNRAP. Between the trimmed V and J ends, which lost 5 bases and 0 bases, there was a span of 12 bases. The CDR3 is 15 residues long.